The present T cell receptor (beta chain) was sequenced within a study of blood T cell repertoires in COVID-19. Profiling relied on immunoSEQ multiplex PCR, and the TCRdb table lists in-frame clones only, not all of them. The sample gives a few hundred thousand clones, around 90% of which show up once; over 3.5% is in the top ten. Source material: peripheral blood. The receptor was derived from a woman in her thirties or forties with acute or convalescent COVID-19.

The CDR3 DNA reads as TGTGCCAGCTCACGGCCGGGACAGGGGGGAGAGACCCAGTACTTC. This translates into CASSRPGQGGETQYF. The V gene is TRBV18, the J gene TRBJ2-5; 11 positions agree with TRBD1. Germline CDR1 and CDR2: KGHSH and LQKENI. This CDR3 region has 15 residues. After removal of 4 bases from V and 4 bases from J, the junction contained 5 bases not matched to a gene.